Listed below are T cell receptor beta chains from one sample, sequenced in a study of PD-1 blockade in classical Hodgkin lymphoma. The protocol was immunoSEQ multiplex PCR, while the TCRdb copy is restricted to in-frame clones and leaves out a portion. The sample has roughly 16,000 clones, over 70% seen once; the top ten hold approximately 40%. The sequencing used peripheral blood mononuclear cells (PBMCs), collected before the second cycle of nivolumab. Receptor source: a human donor with classical Hodgkin lymphoma. Both conserved end residues are part of each CDR3. Fields, in order: clone size, D gene, V gene, J gene, CDR3 DNA, CDR3 protein. A D gene is named only where the DNA matches it firmly. Where a row states a size, it is once, few, many or the class of an expanded clone; other rows omit it.

medium-sized	-	TRBV15	TRBJ2-3	TGTGCCACCAGCGAGGGAACAGATACGCAGTATTTT	CATSEGTDTQYF
-	-	TRBV18	TRBJ1-6	TGTGCCAGCTCACCCCTGAGGGGTTCACCCCTCCACTTT	CASSPLRGSPLHF
-	TRBD1	TRBV6-6	TRBJ2-3	TGTGCCAGCAGAACTGCAGGGGGCCGGGCAGATACGCAGTATTTT	CASRTAGGRADTQYF
-	-	TRBV6-5	TRBJ2-1	TGTGCCAGCAGTCTTCGATCGGGAGATGAGCAGTTCTTC	CASSLRSGDEQFF
-	TRBD1	TRBV25-1	TRBJ2-1	TGTGCCAGCAGTGACCGGGACAGGGTAAACGAGCAGTTCTTC	CASSDRDRVNEQFF
once	TRBD1	TRBV6-4	TRBJ2-7	TGTGCCAGCACCGGGACAGGATTCACCTACGAGCAGTACTTC	CASTGTGFTYEQYF
-	TRBD1	TRBV7-3	TRBJ2-5	TGTGCCAGCAGCCACGGGACAGGGGGGGAGACCCAGTACTTC	CASSHGTGGETQYF
-	-	TRBV27	TRBJ1-1	TGTGCCAGCAGTTTAGCCCCGTTTACAGGGAAGAACACTGAAGCTTTCTTT	CASSLAPFTGKNTEAFF
-	-	TRBV5-6	TRBJ1-5	TGTGCCAGCAGCCACAACCATCAGCCCCAGCATTTT	CASSHNHQPQHF
-	TRBD2	TRBV30	TRBJ2-2	TGTGCCTGCTCTCAGCGGGAGGGCGGGGAGCTGTTTTTT	CACSQREGGELFF
-	-	TRBV18	TRBJ2-2	TGTGCCAGCTCGACGGCGGTCCCTTCGAACACCGGGGAGCTGTTTTTT	CASSTAVPSNTGELFF
-	-	TRBV7-6	TRBJ2-1	TGTGCCAGCAGCTCCGGAGGGGGGCTTGACAATGAGCAGTTCTTC	CASSSGGGLDNEQFF
once	TRBD2	TRBV6-5	TRBJ2-5	TGTGCCAGCAGTTACCAGCGGGATCATCAAGAGACCCAGTACTTC	CASSYQRDHQETQYF
-	-	TRBV10-2	TRBJ2-2	TGCGCCAGCAGTGAGACCCAGGGATACGGGGAGCTGTTTTTT	CASSETQGYGELFF
-	-	TRBV7-8	TRBJ2-7	TGTGCCAGCAGCTTAGAGAGCAGGGGGGTGGTAAGGGGCGAGCAGTACTTC	CASSLESRGVVRGEQYF
-	TRBD1	TRBV6-1	TRBJ1-5	TGTGCCAGCAGCCCCAGACAGGGGGCGGGTCAGCCCCAGCATTTT	CASSPRQGAGQPQHF
-	TRBD1	TRBV10-1	TRBJ2-2	TGCGCCAGCAGTGACACCGGGACAGGGTTCATGGGGACTAACACCGGGGAGCTGTTTTTT	CASSDTGTGFMGTNTGELFF
-	-	TRBV7-9	TRBJ1-1	TGTGCCAGCAGCTTGGAGGGCGGGTACACTGAAGCTTTCTTT	CASSLEGGYTEAFF
-	-	TRBV5-1	TRBJ1-2	TGCGCCAGCAGCTTGGGACAGTTCTATGGCTACACCTTC	CASSLGQFYGYTF
-	-	TRBV5-4	TRBJ2-3	TGTGCCAGCAGCTTTGGTTGGGGACACCTAAGCACAGATACGCAGTATTTT	CASSFGWGHLSTDTQYF
-	-	TRBV6-1	TRBJ2-1	TGTGCCGGCCAGGGGAGGGTGTCGAATGAGCAGTTCTTC	CAGQGRVSNEQFF
-	-	TRBV9	TRBJ1-1	TGTGCCAGCAGCGTAGGGGGTCTTCGGGGGTTTGTGGACACTGAAGCTTTCTTT	CASSVGGLRGFVDTEAFF
-	-	TRBV27	TRBJ2-2	TGTGCCAGCAGTTTTGGGATGGTCACCGGGGAGCTGTTTTTT	CASSFGMVTGELFF
-	TRBD1	TRBV10-3	TRBJ1-5	TGTGCCATCAGTGACAAAGGGGGCGTTATCAATCAGCCCCAGCATTTT	CAISDKGGVINQPQHF
-	TRBD2	TRBV6-1	TRBJ2-2	TGTGCCAGCAGCCCCGGGAGGTTAGAGGGCGGGGAGCTGTTTTTT	CASSPGRLEGGELFF
-	-	TRBV28	TRBJ2-4	TGTGCCAGCAGTTTACCAGCGGTACTAGCCAAAAACATTCAGTACTTC	CASSLPAVLAKNIQYF
-	-	TRBV25-1	TRBJ1-1	TGTGCCAGCAGTGGGGCATCCACTGAAGCTTTCTTT	CASSGASTEAFF
-	TRBD2	TRBV4-2	TRBJ2-2	TGTGCCAGCAGCCAAGTGGGGGTAGCGGGAGTGAACACCGGGGAGCTGTTTTTT	CASSQVGVAGVNTGELFF
-	TRBD1	TRBV9	TRBJ2-1	TGTGCCAGCCGCAAGGGACAGGGGCCCTACAATGAGCAGTTCTTC	CASRKGQGPYNEQFF
-	TRBD2	TRBV6-6	TRBJ2-2	TGTGCCAGCAGTATCGGACTAGCGGGGGGTATCGGGGAGCTGTTTTTT	CASSIGLAGGIGELFF
once	-	TRBV9	TRBJ2-1	TGTGCCAGCAGCGTTGTTAGCGACCCCAGAGAGCAGTTCTTC	CASSVVSDPREQFF
-	-	TRBV6-5	TRBJ1-1	TGTGCCAGCAGTTACCACGAAATGAACACTGAAGCTTTCTTT	CASSYHEMNTEAFF
-	TRBD2	TRBV2	TRBJ2-5	TGTGCCAGCAGTGGGCCTGGAGCGGGAGGGCGGCAGACCCAGTACTTC	CASSGPGAGGRQTQYF
-	-	TRBV6-5	TRBJ1-1	TGTGCCAGCTCCGGGGGGATAAACACTGAAGCTTTCTTT	CASSGGINTEAFF
-	-	TRBV5-5	TRBJ2-5	TGTGCCAGCAGTCCCGGGGGGCCAGAGACCCAGTACTTC	CASSPGGPETQYF
-	-	TRBV28	TRBJ1-5	TGTGCCAGCAGCCTCGACCATAGCAATCAGCCCCAGCATTTT	CASSLDHSNQPQHF
-	TRBD2	TRBV13	TRBJ2-2	TGTGCCAGCAGCCTGCGACTGGGACTAACGGGAGAGGGCGGGGAGCTGTTTTTT	CASSLRLGLTGEGGELFF
-	-	TRBV11-1	TRBJ2-7	TGTGCCAGCAGCCGGACATTCTCCTACGAGCAGTACTTC	CASSRTFSYEQYF
-	TRBD1	TRBV9	TRBJ1-6	TGTGCCAGCAGCGCCGGACAGGGTTCCTATAATTCACCCCTCCACTTT	CASSAGQGSYNSPLHF
once	-	TRBV5-1	TRBJ1-3	TGCGCCAGCAGCTTGGATGGCAGCTCTGGAAACACCATATATTTT	CASSLDGSSGNTIYF
-	-	TRBV18	TRBJ2-5	TGTGCCAGCTCACCCCCCGGCAGCCAAGAGACCCAGTACTTC	CASSPPGSQETQYF
-	-	TRBV9	TRBJ1-6	TGTGCCAGCAGCGTAGCCCCCGGGGCCAATTCACCCCTCCACTTT	CASSVAPGANSPLHF
-	TRBD2	TRBV4-2	TRBJ2-7	TGTGCCAGCACCCCGGGGGGAGGACACGAGCAGTACTTC	CASTPGGGHEQYF
-	-	TRBV5-6	TRBJ2-1	TGTGCCAGCAGCCAGCCGAATGAGCAGTTCTTC	CASSQPNEQFF
-	-	TRBV11-3	TRBJ2-5	TGTGCCAGCAGCTTAGAAGGGGCGCCCGGAGAGACCCAGTACTTC	CASSLEGAPGETQYF
-	-	TRBV4-2	TRBJ1-1	TGTGCCAGCAGCCTAAGGGGTTCACAGGGAAGTAAAAGGAACACTGAAGCTTTCTTT	CASSLRGSQGSKRNTEAFF
-	-	TRBV27	TRBJ1-6	TGTGCCAGCAGTTCACCCGGGGGGACCTCCTATAATTCACCCCTCCACTTT	CASSSPGGTSYNSPLHF
-	-	TRBV7-2	TRBJ2-7	TGTGCCAGCAGCTTACAGGGCGTTTCCTACGAGCAGTACTTC	CASSLQGVSYEQYF
-	-	TRBV7-9	TRBJ2-1	TGTGCCAGCAGCCCGCCTGGCGGGCAAACTACCTACAATGAGCAGTTCTTC	CASSPPGGQTTYNEQFF
-	-	TRBV5-1	TRBJ1-1	TGCGCCAGCAGCTTGGAGGGTCAGGCTGAAGCTTTCTTT	CASSLEGQAEAFF